The 18 T cell receptor beta chains in this list originate from one sample, sequenced in a study of cytomegalovirus exposure and HLA in healthy donors. Both 60 Vbeta primers and 13 Jbeta primers went into the PCR. Data came from immunoSEQ multiplex PCR; TCRdb stores just in-frame clones and leaves some out. The table records roughly 120,000 clones, 73% of them present only once. The specimen was PBMCs. The receptor set was obtained from a man between 60 and 75 years old in good health and CMV-seropositive.

The rearrangement uses TRBV2 and TRBJ2-3; 11 nucleotides match TRBD2. V shed 4 bases, J shed 1 base, and the junction held 1 base outside the gene matches. The germline V gene has CDR1 SNHLY and CDR2 FYNNEI. CDR3 size: 15 residues. Written as DNA, the CDR3 is TGTGCCAGCAGTGTAGCGGGGGGGGGCACAGATACGCAGTATTTT. It is translated as CASSVAGGGTDTQYF.

The V call is TRBV10-1, the J call TRBJ2-1; D is unresolved. In germline, CDR1 is WNHNN, CDR2 SYGVQD (reference sequence). There are 12 residues in the CDR3. V dropped 4 bases and J dropped 7 bases, with 8 bases sitting between them. The CDR3 DNA follows: TGCGCCAGCAGTGGGTCAACTAATGAGCAGTTCTTC. Residues: CASSGSTNEQFF.

This clone was seen a handful of times. Here the CDR3 reads CASSFQGRGYGYTF. For the CDR3, the DNA is TGTGCCAGCAGTTTCCAGGGGCGCGGCTATGGCTACACCTTC. V usage is TRBV28 and J usage is TRBJ1-2; perhaps TRBD1 as D (6 bases). This CDR3 spans 14 amino acids. V was trimmed by 3 bases and J by 4 bases, leaving 12 bases between them. Germline CDR1 reads MDHEN; CDR2 reads SYDVKM.

This chain joins TRBV29-1 and TRBJ2-3, with a possible D match to TRBD1 (5 bases). The ends were cut back, 5 bases at V and 3 bases at J, with 12 bases in the middle. Germline V gene sequence: CDR1 SQVTM, CDR2 ANQGSEA. This CDR3 region has 13 residues. CDR3: CSVPPRDTDTQYF. The CDR3 bases are TGCAGCGTTCCCCCCAGGGATACAGATACGCAGTATTTT.

Only a few counts were recorded for this clone. The V call is TRBV28, the J call TRBJ2-1; 13 bases are a match to TRBD2. CDR1 is MDHEN and CDR2 is SYDVKM in the germline V gene. The CDR3 runs to 16 residues. Unmatched junction bases numbered 7, after V lost 3 bases and J lost 8 bases. This CDR3 is CASSFAGTSGEYEQFF. In DNA form, the CDR3 reads TGTGCCAGCAGTTTCGCCGGGACTAGCGGGGAGTATGAGCAGTTCTTC.

The rearrangement joins TRBV6-5 to TRBJ2-5; D perhaps matches TRBD2 (7 bases). V lost 7 bases and J lost 1, with 10 bases in between. The CDR3 runs to 13 residues. Germline V gives CDR1 MNHEY, CDR2 SVGAGI. The CDR3 is CASKGGVQETQYF. In DNA form, the CDR3 reads TGTGCCAGCAAGGGGGGGGTCCAAGAGACCCAGTACTTC.

The CDR3 loop is CASTLMRENTEAFF. CDR3 bases: TGTGCCAGCACCCTCATGAGGGAGAACACTGAAGCTTTCTTT. The chain employs TRBV28 and TRBJ1-1; D is unclear. The ends were cut back, 7 bases at V and 1 base at J, with 13 bases in the middle. The CDR3 covers 14 residues. Germline CDR1 is MDHEN and CDR2 is SYDVKM.

The chain has TRBV5-1 and TRBJ2-3; D gene ambiguous. The ends were cut back, 1 base at V and 2 bases at J, with 8 bases in the middle. The CDR3 totals 14 residues. Germline CDR1 SGHRS, CDR2 YFSETQ. The CDR3 loop reads CASSLSPDTDTQYF. The CDR3 DNA is TGCGCCAGCAGCTTGTCCCCAGACACAGATACGCAGTATTTT. Combining the CDR3 with reference TRBV5-1 and TRBJ2-3 gives the whole variable domain KAGVTQTPRYLIKTRGQQVTLSCSPISGHRSVSWYQQTPGQGLQFLFEYFSETQRNKGNFPGRFSGRQFSNSRSEMNVSTLELGDSALYLCASSLSPDTDTQYFGPGTRLTVL.

The chain recombines TRBV5-1 with TRBJ2-7; TRBD1 matches at 8 bases. The V and J ends lost 0 bases and 4 bases, in that order; junction bases with no gene match: 6. The CDR3 sequence is 15 residues long. Germline CDR1 reads SGHRS; CDR2 reads YFSETQ. The CDR3 spells CASSLDGTGDYEQYF. The CDR3, as DNA: TGCGCCAGCAGCTTGGATGGGACAGGTGATTACGAGCAGTACTTC. The entire variable domain, with the rest obtained from reference TRBV5-1 and TRBJ2-7, is as follows: KAGVTQTPRYLIKTRGQQVTLSCSPISGHRSVSWYQQTPGQGLQFLFEYFSETQRNKGNFPGRFSGRQFSNSRSEMNVSTLELGDSALYLCASSLDGTGDYEQYFGPGTRLTVT.

The chain joins TRBV9 to TRBJ2-1; 7 bases match TRBD1. The CDR3 consists of 13 residues. Germline CDR1 SGDLS, CDR2 YYNGEE. The V segment lost 4 bases and the J segment 7 bases; nucleotides outside the gene matches: 5. The CDR3 DNA follows: TGTGCCAGCAGCAAGGCAGGGGGAAATGAGCAGTTCTTC. Residues: CASSKAGGNEQFF.

This clone was counted only a few times. The J gene is TRBJ2-5, the V gene TRBV28; tentative D call: TRBD2 (5 bases). This CDR3 has 15 amino acids. V dropped 3 bases and J dropped 5 bases, with 16 bases sitting between them. Germline V gene sequence: CDR1 MDHEN, CDR2 SYDVKM. In DNA, the CDR3 is TGTGCCAGCAGTTTCTCGGACGGGGTGGGGGAGACCCAGTACTTC. Encoded protein: CASSFSDGVGETQYF.

This chain uses TRBV5-1 with TRBJ2-5, with TRBD1 identical over 7 bases. The V gene's germline CDR1 is SGHRS and CDR2 YFSETQ. Losses at the gene ends were 6 bases for V and 1 base for J; bases not matched to a gene: 6. This CDR3 spans 14 amino acids. CDR3 amino acids: CASNTQGVQETQYF. CDR3 bases: TGCGCCAGCAACACCCAGGGGGTCCAAGAGACCCAGTACTTC.

The gene calls are TRBV10-3 and TRBJ1-2, with 7 positions matching TRBD1. The junction had 17 bases not matched to a gene; V was cut back by 4 bases and J by 6 bases. The CDR3 length is 17 residues. The germline gives CDR1 ENHRY, CDR2 SYGVKD. CDR3 loop: CAISGQGSWVVGDGYTF. The DNA of the CDR3 is TGTGCCATCAGTGGACAGGGCAGTTGGGTGGTAGGCGATGGCTACACCTTC.

This clone was observed once. CDR3 sequence: CATSRGGQGTTEAFF. CDR3 nucleotide sequence: TGTGCCACCAGCAGAGGGGGACAGGGGACTACTGAAGCTTTCTTT. The V and J genes are TRBV15 and TRBJ1-1; 10 bases map to TRBD1. The germline V gene has CDR1 LNHNV and CDR2 YYDKDF (reference sequence). V lost 1 base to trimming and J lost 5 bases; unmatched junction nucleotides: 4. The CDR3 has 15 amino acids.

V is TRBV30 and J is TRBJ2-3; tentatively, D is TRBD2 (6 bases). The CDR3 spans 14 residues. Germline V gene sequence: CDR1 GTSNPN, CDR2 SVGIG (reference sequence). The V and J ends lost 8 bases and 0 bases respectively, with 15 bases between them. CDR3 protein: CARGGLFSTDTQYF. The DNA of the CDR3 is TGTGCCCGAGGCGGACTATTTAGCACAGATACGCAGTATTTT.

This clone came up once. The chain carries TRBV29-1 and TRBJ2-7; tentative D call: TRBD1 (5 bases). The V gene's germline CDR1 is SQVTM and CDR2 ANQGSEA. V was clipped by 5 bases and J by 10 bases, with 21 bases between them. The CDR3 spans 13 residues. The CDR3 DNA is TGCAGCGTTTCCTTAGACTCTGACAGTGGACAGTACTTC. Its protein is CSVSLDSDSGQYF.

The chain combines TRBV7-6 with TRBJ1-2, with D uncertain. The CDR3 has 12 amino acids. Germline-derived CDR1 and CDR2 are SGHVS and FNYEAQ. V gave up 5 bases and J gave up 7 bases, with 11 bases separating them. In DNA form, the CDR3 reads TGTGCCAGCAGCCTTACTCTCGGTGGCTACACCTTC. This codes for CASSLTLGGYTF.

This sequence joins TRBV30 and TRBJ2-3, with 12 bases fitting TRBD2. Germline CDR1 and CDR2: GTSNPN and SVGIG (reference sequence). Unmatched junction bases numbered 1, after V lost 2 bases and J lost 4 bases. This CDR3 contains 14 residues. CDR3 region: CAWSRLAGADTQYF. In DNA, the CDR3 is TGTGCCTGGAGTCGACTAGCGGGGGCAGATACGCAGTATTTT.